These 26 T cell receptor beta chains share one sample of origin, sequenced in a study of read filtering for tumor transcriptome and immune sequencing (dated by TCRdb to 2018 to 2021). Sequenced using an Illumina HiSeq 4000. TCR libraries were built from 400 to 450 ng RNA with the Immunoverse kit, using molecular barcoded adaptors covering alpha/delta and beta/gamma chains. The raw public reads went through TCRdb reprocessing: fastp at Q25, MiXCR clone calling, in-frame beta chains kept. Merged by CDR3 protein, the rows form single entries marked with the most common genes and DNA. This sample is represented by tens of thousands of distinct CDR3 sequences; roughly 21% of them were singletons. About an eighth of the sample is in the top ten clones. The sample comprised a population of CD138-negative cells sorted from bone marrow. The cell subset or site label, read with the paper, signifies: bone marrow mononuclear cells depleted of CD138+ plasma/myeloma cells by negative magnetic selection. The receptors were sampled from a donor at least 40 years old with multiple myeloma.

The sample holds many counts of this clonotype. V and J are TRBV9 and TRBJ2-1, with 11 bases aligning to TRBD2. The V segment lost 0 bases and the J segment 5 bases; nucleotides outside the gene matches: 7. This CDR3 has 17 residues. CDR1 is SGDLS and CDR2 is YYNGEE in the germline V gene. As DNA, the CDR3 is TGTGCCAGCAGCGTAGGGGGGGGACTAGCGGACCACAATGAGCAGTTCTTC. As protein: CASSVGGGLADHNEQFF.

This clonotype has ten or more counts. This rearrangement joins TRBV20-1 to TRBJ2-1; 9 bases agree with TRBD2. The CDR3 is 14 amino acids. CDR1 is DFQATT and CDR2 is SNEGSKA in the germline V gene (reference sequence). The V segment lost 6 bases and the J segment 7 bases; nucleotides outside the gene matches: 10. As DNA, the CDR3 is TGCAGTGCCCCTCGTCCAGGACTAGCGAATGAGCAGTTCTTC. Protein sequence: CSAPRPGLANEQFF.

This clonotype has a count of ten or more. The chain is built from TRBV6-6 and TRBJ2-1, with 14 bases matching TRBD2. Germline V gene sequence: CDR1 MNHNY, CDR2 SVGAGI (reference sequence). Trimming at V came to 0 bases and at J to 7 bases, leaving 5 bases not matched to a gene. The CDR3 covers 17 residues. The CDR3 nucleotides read TGTGCCAGCAGTTACTCCCCGACTAGCGGGGGGGAGAATGAGCAGTTCTTC. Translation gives CASSYSPTSGGENEQFF.

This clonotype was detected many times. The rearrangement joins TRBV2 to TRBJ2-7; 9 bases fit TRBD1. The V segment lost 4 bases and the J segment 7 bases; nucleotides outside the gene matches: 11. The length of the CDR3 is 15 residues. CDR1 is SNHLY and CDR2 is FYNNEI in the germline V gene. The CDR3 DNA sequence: TGTGCCAGCAGTGCTGGGACAGGGCCCGGCGGGGAGCAGTACTTC. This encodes CASSAGTGPGGEQYF.

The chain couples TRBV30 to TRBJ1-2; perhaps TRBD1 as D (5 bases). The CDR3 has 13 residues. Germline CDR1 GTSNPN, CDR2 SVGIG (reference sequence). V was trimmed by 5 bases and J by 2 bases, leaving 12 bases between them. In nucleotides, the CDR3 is TGTGCCTGGCTTACCGGGACGAACTATGGCTACACCTTC. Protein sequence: CAWLTGTNYGYTF. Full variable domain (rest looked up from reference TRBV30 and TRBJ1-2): SQTIHQWPATLVQPVGSPLSLECTVEGTSNPNLYWYRQAAGRGLQLLFYSVGIGQISSEVPQNLSASRPQDRQFILSSKKLLLSDSGFYLCAWLTGTNYGYTFGSGTRLTVV.

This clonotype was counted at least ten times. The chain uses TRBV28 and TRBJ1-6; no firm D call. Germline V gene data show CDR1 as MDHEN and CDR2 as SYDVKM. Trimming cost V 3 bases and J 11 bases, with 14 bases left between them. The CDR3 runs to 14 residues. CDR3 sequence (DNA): TGTGCCAGCAGTTTGAGGACGGAGTTTACACCCCTCCACTTT. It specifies CASSLRTEFTPLHF.

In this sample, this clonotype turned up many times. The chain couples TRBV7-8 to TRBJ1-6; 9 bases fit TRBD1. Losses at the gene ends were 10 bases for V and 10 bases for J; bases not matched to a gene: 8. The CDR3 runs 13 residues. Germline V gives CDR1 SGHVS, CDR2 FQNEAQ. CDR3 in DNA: TGTGCCACCGGCGGACAGGGGAAATCACCCCTCCACTTT. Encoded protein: CATGGQGKSPLHF. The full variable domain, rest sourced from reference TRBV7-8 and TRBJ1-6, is GAGVSQSPRYKVAKRGQDVALRCDPISGHVSLFWYQQALGQGPEFLTYFQNEAQLDKSGLPSDRFFAERPEGSVSTLKIQRTQQEDSAVYLCATGGQGKSPLHFGNGTRLTVT.

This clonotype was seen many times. The CDR3 reads CASSPNFWGITDTQYF. The CDR3 DNA reads TGTGCCAGCAGCCCTAACTTTTGGGGGATCACAGATACGCAGTATTTT. V usage is TRBV28 and J usage is TRBJ2-3; D could derive from TRBD1 or TRBD2 (5 bases each). The CDR3 extends over 16 amino acids. The ends were cut back, 6 bases at V and 2 bases at J, with 18 bases in the middle. The V gene's germline CDR1 is MDHEN and CDR2 SYDVKM.

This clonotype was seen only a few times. The CDR3 region is CASSGRRQGRSQPQHF. CDR3 in DNA: TGTGCCAGTAGTGGACGAAGACAGGGTCGAAGCCAGCCCCAGCATTTT. The V call is TRBV19, the J call TRBJ1-5, with 7 bases aligning to TRBD1. The junction had 14 bases not matched to a gene; V was cut back by 5 bases and J by 7 bases. Per the germline V gene, CDR1 is LNHDA and CDR2 is SQIVND (reference sequence). The CDR3 spans 16 residues.

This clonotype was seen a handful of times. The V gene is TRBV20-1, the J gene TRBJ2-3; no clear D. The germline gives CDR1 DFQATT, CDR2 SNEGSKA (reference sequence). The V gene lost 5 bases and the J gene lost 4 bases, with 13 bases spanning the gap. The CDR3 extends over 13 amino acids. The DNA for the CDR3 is TGCAGTGCTTCTTTGGGTCAGGCAGATACGCAGTATTTT. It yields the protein CSASLGQADTQYF.

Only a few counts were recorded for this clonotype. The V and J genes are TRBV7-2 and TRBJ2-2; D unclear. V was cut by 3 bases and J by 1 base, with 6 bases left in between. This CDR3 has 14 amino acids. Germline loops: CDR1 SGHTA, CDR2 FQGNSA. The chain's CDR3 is CASSFFQNTGELFF. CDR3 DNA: TGTGCCAGCAGCTTTTTTCAGAACACCGGGGAGCTGTTTTTT.

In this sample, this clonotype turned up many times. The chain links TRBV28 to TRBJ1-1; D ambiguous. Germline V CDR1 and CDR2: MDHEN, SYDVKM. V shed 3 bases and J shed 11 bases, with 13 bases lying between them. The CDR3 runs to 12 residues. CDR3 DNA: TGTGCCAGCAGTTTGGTGGCGGGGTCGGCTTTCTTT. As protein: CASSLVAGSAFF.

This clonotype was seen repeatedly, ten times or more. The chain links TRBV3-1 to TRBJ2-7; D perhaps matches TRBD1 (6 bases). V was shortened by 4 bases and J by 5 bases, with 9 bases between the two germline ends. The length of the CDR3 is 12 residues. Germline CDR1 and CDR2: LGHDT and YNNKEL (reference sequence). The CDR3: CASSLQGHEQYF. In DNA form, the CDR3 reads TGTGCCAGCAGCCTACAGGGTCACGAGCAGTACTTC.

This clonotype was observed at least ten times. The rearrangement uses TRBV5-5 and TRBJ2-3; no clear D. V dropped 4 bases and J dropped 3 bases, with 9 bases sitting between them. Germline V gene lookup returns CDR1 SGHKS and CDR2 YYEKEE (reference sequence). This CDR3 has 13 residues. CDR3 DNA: TGTGCCAGCAGCCCATTCTTGACAGATACGCAGTATTTT. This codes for CASSPFLTDTQYF.

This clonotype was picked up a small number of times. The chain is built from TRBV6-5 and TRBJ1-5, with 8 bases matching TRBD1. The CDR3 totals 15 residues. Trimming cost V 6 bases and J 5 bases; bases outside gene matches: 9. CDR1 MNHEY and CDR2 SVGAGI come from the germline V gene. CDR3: CASRPLGQADQPQHF. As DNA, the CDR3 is TGTGCCAGCAGACCCCTGGGACAGGCCGATCAGCCCCAGCATTTT.

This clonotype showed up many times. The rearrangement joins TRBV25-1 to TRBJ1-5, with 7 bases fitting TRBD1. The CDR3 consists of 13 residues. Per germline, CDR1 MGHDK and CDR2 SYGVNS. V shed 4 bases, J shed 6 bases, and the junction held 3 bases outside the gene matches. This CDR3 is CASSVGQAQPQHF. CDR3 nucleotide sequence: TGTGCCAGCAGTGTAGGACAGGCTCAGCCCCAGCATTTT.

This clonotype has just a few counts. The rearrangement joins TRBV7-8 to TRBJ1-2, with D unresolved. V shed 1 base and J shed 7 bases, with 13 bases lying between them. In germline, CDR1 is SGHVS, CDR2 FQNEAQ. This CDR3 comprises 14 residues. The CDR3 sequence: CASSLDRTGSGYTF. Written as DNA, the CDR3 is TGTGCCAGCAGCTTAGATCGGACGGGGAGTGGCTACACCTTC.

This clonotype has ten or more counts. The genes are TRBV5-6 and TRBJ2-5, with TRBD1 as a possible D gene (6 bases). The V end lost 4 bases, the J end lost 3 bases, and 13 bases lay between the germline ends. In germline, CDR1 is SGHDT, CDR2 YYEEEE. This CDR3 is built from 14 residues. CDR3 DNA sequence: TGTGCCAGCAGCATTGGACAGAGAGAAGAGACCCAGTACTTC. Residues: CASSIGQREETQYF.

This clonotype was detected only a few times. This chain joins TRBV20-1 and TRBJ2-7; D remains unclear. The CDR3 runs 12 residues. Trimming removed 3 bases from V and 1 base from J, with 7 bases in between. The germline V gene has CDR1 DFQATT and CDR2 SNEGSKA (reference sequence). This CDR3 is CSARDGSYEQYF. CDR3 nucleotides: TGCAGTGCTAGGGACGGTTCCTACGAGCAGTACTTC.

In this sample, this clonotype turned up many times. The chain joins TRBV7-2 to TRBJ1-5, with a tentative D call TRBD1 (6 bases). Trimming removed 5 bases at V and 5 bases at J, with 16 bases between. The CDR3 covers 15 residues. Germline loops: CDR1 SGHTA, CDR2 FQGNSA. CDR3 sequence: CASSRRAGVYQPQHF. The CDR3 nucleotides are TGTGCCAGCAGCCGAAGGGCAGGGGTCTATCAGCCCCAGCATTTT.

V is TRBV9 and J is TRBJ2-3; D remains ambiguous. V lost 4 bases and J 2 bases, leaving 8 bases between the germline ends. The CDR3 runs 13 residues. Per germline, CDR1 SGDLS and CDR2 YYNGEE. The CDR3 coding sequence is TGTGCCAGCAGCTTTGGGATCACAGATACGCAGTATTTT. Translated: CASSFGITDTQYF.

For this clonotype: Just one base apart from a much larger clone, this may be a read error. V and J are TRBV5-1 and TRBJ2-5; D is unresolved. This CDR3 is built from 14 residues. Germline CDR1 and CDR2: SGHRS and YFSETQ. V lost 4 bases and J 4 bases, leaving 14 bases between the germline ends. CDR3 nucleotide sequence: TGCGCCAGCAGCAGCCATGGCAATCTAGAGACCCAGTACTTC. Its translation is CASSSHGNLETQYF.

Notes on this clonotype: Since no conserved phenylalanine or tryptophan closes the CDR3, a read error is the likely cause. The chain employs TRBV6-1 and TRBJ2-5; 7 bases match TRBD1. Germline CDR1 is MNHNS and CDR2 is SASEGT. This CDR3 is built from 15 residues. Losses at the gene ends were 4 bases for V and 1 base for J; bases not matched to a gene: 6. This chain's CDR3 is CASSGTGTVQETQYS. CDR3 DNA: TGTGCCAGCAGTGGGACTGGGACAGTCCAAGAGACCCAGTACTCC.

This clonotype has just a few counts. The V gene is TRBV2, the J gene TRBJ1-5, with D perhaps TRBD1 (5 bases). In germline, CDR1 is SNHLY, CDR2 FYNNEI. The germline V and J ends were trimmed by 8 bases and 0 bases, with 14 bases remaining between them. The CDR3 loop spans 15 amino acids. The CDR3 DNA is TGTGCCAGCCACCGCCCAGGGAATAGCAATCAGCCCCAGCATTTT. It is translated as CASHRPGNSNQPQHF. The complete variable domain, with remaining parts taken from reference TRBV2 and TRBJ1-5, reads EPEVTQTPSHQVTQMGQEVILRCVPISNHLYFYWYRQILGQKVEFLVSFYNNEISEKSEIFDDQFSVERPDGSNFTLKIRSTKLEDSAMYFCASHRPGNSNQPQHFGDGTRLSIL.

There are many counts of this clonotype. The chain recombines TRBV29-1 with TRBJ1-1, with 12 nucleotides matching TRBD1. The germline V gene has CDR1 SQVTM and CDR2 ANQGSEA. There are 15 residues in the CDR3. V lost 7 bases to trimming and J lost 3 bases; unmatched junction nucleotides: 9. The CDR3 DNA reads TGCAGCGCCGCCGGGACAGGGGGCAGAGACACTGAAGCTTTCTTT. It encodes CSAAGTGGRDTEAFF.

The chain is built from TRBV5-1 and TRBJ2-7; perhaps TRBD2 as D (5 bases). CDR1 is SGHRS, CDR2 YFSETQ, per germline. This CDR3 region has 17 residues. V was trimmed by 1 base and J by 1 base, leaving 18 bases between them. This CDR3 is CASSLTPRLSGSYEQYF. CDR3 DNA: TGCGCCAGCAGCTTGACGCCTAGACTAAGTGGGTCCTACGAGCAGTACTTC.